This paragraph reports one T cell receptor beta chain. The data are from a study of blood T cell repertoires in COVID-19. Turning to the study itself: Specimens from acute and convalescent COVID-19 originated in the United States, Italy and Spain. T cells, B-cell-depleted T cells, or PBMCs provided the cDNA or gDNA that served as material.

The CDR3 contains 15 residues. Trimming took 5 bases from V and 5 from J; bases not matched to a gene: 11. CDR1 is MNHEY and CDR2 is SMNVEV in the germline V gene (reference sequence). Per the authors' pipeline: Estimation of nucleated cell counts was performed using reference gene primer amplification. TCRdb's copy holds only in-frame clones and misses some; the assay was immunoSEQ multiplex PCR. D and trimming come from the DNA, and the V and J calls and clone size come from that table. Here the sample spans about 46,000 clones, around 83% being singletons. This TCR came from a woman aged 80 or over with acute or convalescent COVID-19. Input material: peripheral blood. The chain couples TRBV27 to TRBJ2-5, with 7 bases fitting TRBD1. CDR3 in DNA: TGTGCCAGCAGTAAACACCGGGACAGTTTGGAGACCCAGTACTTC. This translates into CASSKHRDSLETQYF.